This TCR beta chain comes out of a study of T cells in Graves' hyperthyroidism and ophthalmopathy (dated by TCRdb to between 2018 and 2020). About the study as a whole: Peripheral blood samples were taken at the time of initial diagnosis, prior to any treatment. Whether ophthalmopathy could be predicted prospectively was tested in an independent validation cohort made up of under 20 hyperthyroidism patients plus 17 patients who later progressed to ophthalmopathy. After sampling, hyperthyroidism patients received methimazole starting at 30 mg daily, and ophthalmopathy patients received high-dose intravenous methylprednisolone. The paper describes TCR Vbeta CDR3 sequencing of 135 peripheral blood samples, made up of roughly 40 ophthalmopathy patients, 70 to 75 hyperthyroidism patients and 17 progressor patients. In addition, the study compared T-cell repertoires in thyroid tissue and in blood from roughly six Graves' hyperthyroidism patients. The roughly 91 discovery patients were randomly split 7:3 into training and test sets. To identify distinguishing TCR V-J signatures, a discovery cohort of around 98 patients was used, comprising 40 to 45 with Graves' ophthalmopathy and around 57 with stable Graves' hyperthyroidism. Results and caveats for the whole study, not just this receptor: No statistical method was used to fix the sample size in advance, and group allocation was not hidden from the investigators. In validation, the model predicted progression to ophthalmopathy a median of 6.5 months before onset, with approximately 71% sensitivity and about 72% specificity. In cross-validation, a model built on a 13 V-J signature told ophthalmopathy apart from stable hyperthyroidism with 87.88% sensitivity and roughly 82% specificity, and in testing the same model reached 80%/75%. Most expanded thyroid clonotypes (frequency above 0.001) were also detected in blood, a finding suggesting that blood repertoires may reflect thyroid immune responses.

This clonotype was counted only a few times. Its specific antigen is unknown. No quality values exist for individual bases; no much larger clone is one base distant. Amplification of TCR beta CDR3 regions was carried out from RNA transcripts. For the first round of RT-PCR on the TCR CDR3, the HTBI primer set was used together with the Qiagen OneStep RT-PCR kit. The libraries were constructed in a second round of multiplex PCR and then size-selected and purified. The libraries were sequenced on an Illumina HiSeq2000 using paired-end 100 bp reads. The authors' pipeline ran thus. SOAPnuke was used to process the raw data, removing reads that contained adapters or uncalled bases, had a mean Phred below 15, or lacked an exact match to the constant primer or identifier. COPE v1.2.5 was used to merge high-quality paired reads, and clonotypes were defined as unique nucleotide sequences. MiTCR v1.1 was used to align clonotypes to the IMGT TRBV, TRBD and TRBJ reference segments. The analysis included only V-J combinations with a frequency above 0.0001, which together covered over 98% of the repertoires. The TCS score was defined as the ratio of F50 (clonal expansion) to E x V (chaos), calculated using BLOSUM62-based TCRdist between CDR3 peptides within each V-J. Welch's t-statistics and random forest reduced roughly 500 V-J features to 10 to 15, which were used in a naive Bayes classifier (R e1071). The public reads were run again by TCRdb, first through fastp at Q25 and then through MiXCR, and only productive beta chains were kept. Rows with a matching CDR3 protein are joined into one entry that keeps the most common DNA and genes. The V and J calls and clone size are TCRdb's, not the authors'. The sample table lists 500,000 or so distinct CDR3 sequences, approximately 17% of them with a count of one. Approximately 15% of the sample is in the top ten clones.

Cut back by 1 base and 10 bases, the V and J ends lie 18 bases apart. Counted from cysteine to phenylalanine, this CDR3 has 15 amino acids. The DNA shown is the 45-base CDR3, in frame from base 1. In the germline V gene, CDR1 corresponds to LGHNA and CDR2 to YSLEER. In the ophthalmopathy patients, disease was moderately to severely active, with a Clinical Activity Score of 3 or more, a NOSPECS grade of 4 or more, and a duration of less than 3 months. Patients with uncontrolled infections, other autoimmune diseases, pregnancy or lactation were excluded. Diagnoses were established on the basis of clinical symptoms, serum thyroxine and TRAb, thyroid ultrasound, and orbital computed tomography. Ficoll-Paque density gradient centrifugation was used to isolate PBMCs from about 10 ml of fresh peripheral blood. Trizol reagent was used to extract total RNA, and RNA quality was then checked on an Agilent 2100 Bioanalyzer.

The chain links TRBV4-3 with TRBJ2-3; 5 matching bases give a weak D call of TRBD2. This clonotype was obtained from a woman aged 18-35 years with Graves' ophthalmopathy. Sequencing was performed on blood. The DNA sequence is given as TGCGCCAGCAGCCAAGCCCTAGCTTCTGCCGGGGCGCAGTATTTT. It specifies CASSQALASAGAQYF.